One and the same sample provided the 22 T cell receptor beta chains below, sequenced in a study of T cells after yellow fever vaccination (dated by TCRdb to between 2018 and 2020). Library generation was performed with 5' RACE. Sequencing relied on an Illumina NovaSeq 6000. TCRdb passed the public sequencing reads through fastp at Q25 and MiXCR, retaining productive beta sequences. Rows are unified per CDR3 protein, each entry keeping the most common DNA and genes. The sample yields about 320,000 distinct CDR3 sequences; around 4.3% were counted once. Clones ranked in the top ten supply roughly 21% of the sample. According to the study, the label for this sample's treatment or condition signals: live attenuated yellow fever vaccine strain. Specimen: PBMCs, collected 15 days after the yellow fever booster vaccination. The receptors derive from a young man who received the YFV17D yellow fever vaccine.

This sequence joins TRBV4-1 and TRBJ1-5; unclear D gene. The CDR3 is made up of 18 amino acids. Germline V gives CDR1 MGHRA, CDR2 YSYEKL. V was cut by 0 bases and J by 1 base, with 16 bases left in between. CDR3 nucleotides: TGCGCCAGCAGCCAAGACCAACAAACCGGGCTCAGCAATCAGCCCCAGCATTTT. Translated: CASSQDQQTGLSNQPQHF.

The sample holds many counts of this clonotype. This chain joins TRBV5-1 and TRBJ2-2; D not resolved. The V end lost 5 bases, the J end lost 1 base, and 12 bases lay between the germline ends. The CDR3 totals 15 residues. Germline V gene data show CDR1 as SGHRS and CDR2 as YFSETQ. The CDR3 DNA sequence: TGCGCCAGCAGAACTTGGGTGGAGAACACCGGGGAGCTGTTTTTT. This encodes CASRTWVENTGELFF. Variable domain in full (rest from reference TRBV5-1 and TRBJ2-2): KAGVTQTPRYLIKTRGQQVTLSCSPISGHRSVSWYQQTPGQGLQFLFEYFSETQRNKGNFPGRFSGRQFSNSRSEMNVSTLELGDSALYLCASRTWVENTGELFFGEGSRLTVL.

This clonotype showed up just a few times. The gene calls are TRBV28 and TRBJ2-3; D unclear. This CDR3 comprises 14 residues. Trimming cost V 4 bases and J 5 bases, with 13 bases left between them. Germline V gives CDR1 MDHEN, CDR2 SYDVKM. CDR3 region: CASSSPRAGDTQYF. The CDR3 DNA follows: TGTGCCAGCAGTTCCCCACGGGCCGGAGATACGCAGTATTTT.

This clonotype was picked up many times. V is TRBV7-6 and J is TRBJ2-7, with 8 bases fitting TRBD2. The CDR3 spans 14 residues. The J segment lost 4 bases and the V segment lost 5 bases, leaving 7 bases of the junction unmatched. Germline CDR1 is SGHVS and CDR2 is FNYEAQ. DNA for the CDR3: TGTGCCAGCAGCCGCACTAGCGGTGGATACGAGCAGTACGTC. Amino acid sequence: CASSRTSGGYEQYV.

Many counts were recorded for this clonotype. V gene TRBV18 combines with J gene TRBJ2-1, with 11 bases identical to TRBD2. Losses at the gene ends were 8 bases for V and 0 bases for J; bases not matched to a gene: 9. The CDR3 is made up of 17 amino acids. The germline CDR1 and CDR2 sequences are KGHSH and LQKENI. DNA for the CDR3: TGTGCCAGCACGGGGACTAGCGGTGAATACTCCTACAATGAGCAGTTCTTC. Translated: CASTGTSGEYSYNEQFF.

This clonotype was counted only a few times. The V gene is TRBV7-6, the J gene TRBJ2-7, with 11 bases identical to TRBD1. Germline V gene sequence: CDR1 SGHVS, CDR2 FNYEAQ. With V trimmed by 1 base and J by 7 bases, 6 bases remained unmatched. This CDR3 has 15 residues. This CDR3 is CASSLGGQGAGEQYF. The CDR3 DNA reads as TGTGCCAGCAGCTTAGGTGGACAGGGGGCGGGAGAGCAGTACTTC.

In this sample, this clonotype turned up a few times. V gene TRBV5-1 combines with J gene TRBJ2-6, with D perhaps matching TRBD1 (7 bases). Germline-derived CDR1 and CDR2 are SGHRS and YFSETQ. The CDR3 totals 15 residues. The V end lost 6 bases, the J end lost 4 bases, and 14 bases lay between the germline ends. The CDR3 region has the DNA TGCGCCAGCACCGGAGGGGGCGCGGGGGCCAACGTCCTGACTTTC. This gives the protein CASTGGGAGANVLTF.

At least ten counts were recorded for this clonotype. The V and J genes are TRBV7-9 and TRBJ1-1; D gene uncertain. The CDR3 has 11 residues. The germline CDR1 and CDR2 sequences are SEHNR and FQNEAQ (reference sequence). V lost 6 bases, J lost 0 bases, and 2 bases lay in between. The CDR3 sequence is CASRLNTEAFF. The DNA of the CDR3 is TGTGCCAGCAGGCTGAACACTGAAGCTTTCTTT.

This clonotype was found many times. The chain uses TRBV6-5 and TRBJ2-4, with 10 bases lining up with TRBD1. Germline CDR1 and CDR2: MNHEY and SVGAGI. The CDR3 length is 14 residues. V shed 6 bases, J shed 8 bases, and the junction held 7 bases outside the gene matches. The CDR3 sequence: CASSPGTGEHIQYF. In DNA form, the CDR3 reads TGTGCCAGCAGCCCCGGGACAGGGGAACACATTCAGTACTTC.

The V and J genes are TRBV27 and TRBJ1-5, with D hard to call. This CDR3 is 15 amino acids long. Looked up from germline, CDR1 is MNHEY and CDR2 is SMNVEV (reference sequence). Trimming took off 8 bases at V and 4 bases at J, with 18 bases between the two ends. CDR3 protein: CASGSRGTKNQPQHF. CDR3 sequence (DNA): TGTGCCAGCGGATCTAGAGGAACCAAAAATCAGCCCCAGCATTTT.

The CDR3 loop is CASSPRGGSKPQHF. The CDR3 DNA reads as TGTGCCAGCAGTCCCCGAGGGGGCAGTAAGCCCCAGCATTTT. The chain joins TRBV12-3 or TRBV12-4 to TRBJ1-5, with TRBD1 identical over 7 bases. Losses at the gene ends were 5 bases for V and 8 bases for J; bases not matched to a gene: 9. This CDR3 is 14 amino acids long.

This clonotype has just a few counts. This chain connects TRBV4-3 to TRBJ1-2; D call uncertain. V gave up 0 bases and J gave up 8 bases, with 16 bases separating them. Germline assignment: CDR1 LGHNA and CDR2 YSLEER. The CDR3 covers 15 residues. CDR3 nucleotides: TGCGCCAGCAGCCAAGATCCCGCACCCTTTAAGGGCTACACCTTC. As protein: CASSQDPAPFKGYTF.

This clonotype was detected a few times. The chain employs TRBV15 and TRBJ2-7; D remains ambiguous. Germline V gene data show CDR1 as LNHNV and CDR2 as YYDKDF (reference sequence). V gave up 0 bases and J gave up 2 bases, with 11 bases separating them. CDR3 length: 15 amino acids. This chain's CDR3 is CATSRDQAEPYEQYF. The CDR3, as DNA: TGTGCCACCAGCAGAGATCAGGCGGAGCCCTACGAGCAGTACTTC.

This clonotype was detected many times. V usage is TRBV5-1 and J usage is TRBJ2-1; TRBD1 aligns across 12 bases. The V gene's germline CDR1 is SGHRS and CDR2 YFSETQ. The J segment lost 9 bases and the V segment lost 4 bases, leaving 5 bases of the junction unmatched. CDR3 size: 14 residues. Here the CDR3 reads CASSTGQGASEQFF. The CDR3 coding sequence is TGCGCCAGCAGCACGGGACAGGGGGCAAGTGAGCAGTTCTTC.

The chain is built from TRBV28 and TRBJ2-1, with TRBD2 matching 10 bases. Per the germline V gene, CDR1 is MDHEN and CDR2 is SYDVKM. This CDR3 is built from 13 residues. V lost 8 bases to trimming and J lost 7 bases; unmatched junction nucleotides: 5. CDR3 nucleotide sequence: TGTGCCAGCGGACTAGCGGCTAAGAATGAGCAGTTCTTC. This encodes CASGLAAKNEQFF.

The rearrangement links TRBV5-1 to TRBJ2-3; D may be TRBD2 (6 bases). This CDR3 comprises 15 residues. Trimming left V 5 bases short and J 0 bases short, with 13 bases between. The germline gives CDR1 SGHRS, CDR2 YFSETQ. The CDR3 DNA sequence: TGCGCCAGCAGTTTGAGCGGGTACAGCACAGATACGCAGTATTTT. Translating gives CASSLSGYSTDTQYF.

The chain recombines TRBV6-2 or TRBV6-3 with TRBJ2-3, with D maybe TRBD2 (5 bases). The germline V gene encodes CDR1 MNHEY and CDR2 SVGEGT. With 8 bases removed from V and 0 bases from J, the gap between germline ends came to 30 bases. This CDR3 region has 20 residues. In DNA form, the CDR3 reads TGTGCCAGCGGACCACCATGGTGGCTAGCAAACCCGCTAAGCACAGATACGCAGTATTTT. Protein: CASGPPWWLANPLSTDTQYF.

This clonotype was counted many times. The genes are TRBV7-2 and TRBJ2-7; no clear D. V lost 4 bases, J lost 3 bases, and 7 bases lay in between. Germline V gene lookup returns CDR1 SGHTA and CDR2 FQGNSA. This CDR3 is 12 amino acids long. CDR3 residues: CASSWRDYEQYF. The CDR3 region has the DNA TGTGCCAGCAGCTGGCGAGACTACGAGCAGTACTTC.

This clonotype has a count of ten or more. The CDR3 sequence is CASIPRGRNTGELFF. Written as DNA, the CDR3 is TGTGCCAGCATCCCGAGAGGTCGCAACACCGGGGAGCTGTTTTTT. The chain employs TRBV7-9 and TRBJ2-2; D unresolved. This CDR3 has 15 amino acids. V was shortened by 7 bases and J by 2 bases, with 14 bases between the two germline ends. Germline assignment: CDR1 SEHNR and CDR2 FQNEAQ (reference sequence).

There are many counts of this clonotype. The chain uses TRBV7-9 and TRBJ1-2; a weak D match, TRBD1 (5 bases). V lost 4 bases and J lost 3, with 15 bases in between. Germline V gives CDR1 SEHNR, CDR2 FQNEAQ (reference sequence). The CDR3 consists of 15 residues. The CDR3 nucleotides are TGTGCCAGCAGCTCACGGGACGGGAGGGACTATGGCTACACCTTC. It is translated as CASSSRDGRDYGYTF.

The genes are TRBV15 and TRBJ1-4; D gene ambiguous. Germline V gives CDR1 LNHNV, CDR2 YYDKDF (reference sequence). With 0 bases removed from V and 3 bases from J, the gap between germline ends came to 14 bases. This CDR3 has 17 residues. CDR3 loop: CATSRDPNVRANEKLFF. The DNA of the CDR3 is TGTGCCACCAGCAGAGATCCCAACGTGAGGGCTAATGAAAAACTGTTTTTT.

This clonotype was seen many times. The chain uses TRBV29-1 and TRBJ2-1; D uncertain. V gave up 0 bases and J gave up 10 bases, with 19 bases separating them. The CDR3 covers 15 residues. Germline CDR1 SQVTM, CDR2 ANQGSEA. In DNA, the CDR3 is TGCAGCGTTGAAGATCGAAGGTCCCTCTCGGTCGAGCAGTTCTTC. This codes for CSVEDRRSLSVEQFF.